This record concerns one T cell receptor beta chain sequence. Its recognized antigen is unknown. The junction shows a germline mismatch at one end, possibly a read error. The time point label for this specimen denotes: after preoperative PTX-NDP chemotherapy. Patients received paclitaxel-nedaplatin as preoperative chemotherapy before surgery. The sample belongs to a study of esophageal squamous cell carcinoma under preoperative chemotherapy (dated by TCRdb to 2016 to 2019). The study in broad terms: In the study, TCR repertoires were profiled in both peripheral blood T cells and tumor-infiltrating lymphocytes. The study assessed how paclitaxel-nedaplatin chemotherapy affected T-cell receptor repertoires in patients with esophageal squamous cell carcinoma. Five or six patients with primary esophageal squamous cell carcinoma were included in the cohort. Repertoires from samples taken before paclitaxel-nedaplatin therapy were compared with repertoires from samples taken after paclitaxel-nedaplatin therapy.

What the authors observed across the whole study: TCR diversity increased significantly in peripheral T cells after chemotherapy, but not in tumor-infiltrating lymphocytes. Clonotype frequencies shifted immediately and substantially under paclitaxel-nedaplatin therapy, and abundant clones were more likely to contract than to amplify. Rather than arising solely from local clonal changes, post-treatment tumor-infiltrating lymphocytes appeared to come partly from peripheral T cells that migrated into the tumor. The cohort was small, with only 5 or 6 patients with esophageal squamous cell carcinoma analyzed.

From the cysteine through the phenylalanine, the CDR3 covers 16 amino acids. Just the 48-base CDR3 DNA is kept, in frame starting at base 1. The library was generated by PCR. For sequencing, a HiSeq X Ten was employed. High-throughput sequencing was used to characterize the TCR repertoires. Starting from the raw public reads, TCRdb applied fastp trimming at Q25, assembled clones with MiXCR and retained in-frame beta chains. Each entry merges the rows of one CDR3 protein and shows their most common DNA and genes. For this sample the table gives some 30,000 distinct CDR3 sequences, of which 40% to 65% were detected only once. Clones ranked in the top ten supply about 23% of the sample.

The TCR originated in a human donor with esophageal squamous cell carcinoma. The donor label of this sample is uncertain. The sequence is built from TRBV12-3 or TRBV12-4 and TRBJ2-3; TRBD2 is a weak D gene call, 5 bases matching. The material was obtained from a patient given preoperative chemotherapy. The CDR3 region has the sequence CASSATSGRAQDTQYF. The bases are TGTGCCAGCAGTGCGACCAGCGGCCGTGCCCAAGATACCCAGTATTTC.